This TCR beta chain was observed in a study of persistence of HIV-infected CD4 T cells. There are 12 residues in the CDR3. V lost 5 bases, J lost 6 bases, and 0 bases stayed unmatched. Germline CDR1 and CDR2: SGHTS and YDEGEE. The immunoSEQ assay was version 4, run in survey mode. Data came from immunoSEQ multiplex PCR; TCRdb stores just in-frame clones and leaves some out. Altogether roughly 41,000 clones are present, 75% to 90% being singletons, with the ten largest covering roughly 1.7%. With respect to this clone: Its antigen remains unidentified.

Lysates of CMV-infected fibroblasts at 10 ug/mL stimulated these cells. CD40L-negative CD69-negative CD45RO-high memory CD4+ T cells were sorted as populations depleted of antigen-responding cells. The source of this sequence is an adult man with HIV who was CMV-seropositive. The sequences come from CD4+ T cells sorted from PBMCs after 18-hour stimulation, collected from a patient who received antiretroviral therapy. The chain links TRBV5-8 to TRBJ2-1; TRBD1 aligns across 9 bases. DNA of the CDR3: TGTGCCAGCAGGACAGGGGGCAATGAGCAGTTCTTC. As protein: CASRTGGNEQFF.